The clone carrying this T cell receptor (beta chain) came up a few times. What it binds is unknown. Germline V gene sequence: CDR1 SGDLS, CDR2 YYNGEE. Trimming took 3 bases from V and 2 from J; bases not matched to a gene: 5. The CDR3 runs to 15 residues. The sample originates from a study of T cells after yellow fever vaccination. Whole-study findings and limits: There was a small share of clonotypes that showed up in both the CD4 and CD8 compartments. Subsequent booster samples again held most clones from primary vaccination (around 96% CD4, about 90% CD8). Weaker, the secondary response peaked sooner, at day 5 versus 15.

For TCR, cDNA came from 5'RACE template switching, which added a universal primer site and UMIs. TCRdb used MiXCR to reprocess the 5' RACE reads, holding one entry per CDR3 protein. The table lists 150,000 to 200,000 distinct CDR3 sequences, 11% of them singletons. Sequences were derived from CD8+ T cells sorted from PBMCs, sampled 15 days after the yellow fever booster vaccination. This chain uses TRBV9 with TRBJ1-5; 7 bases match TRBD1. The receptor's source is a man between 18 and 29 years old who received the YFV17D yellow fever vaccine. The CDR3 bases are TGTGCCAGCAGCGCAGGAACAGGGGGCAATCAGCCCCAGCATTTT. It translates to CASSAGTGGNQPQHF.